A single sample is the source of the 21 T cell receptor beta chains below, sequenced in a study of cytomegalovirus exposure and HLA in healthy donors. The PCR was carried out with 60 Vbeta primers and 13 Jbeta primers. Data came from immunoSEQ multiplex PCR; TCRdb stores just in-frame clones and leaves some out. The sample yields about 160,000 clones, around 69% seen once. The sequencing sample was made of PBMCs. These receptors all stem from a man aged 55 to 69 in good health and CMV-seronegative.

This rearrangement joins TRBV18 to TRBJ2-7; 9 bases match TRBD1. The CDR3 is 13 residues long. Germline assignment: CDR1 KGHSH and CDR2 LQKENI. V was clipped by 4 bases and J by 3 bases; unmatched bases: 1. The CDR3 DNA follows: TGTGCCAGCTCACTGGGACAGGGCTACGAGCAGTACTTC. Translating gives CASSLGQGYEQYF. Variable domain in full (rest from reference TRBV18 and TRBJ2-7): NAGVMQNPRHLVRRRGQEARLRCSPMKGHSHVYWYRQLPEEGLKFMVYLQKENIIDESGMPKERFSAEFPKEGPSILRIQQVVRGDSAAYFCASSLGQGYEQYFGPGTRLTVT.

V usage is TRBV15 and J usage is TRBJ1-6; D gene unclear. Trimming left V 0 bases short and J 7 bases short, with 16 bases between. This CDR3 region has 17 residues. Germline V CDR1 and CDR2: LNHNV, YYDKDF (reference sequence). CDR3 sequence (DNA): TGTGCCACCAGCAGAGATAGATCGTCAGGTCAGAATTCACCCCTCCACTTT. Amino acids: CATSRDRSSGQNSPLHF.

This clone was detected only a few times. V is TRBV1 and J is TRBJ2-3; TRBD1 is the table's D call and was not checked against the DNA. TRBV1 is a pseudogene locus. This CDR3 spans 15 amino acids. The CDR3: CTGRDFFVRTDTQYF. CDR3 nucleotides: TGCACGGGCAGGGATTTCTTTGTTCGGACAGATACGCAGTATTTT.

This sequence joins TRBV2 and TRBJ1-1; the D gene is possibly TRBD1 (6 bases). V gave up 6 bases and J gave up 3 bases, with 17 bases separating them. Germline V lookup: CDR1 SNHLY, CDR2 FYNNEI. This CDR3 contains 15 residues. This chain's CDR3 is CASRSLSGHYTEAFF. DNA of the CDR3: TGTGCCAGCAGATCGTTATCGGGACATTACACTGAAGCTTTCTTT. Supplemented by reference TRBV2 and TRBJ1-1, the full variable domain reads EPEVTQTPSHQVTQMGQEVILRCVPISNHLYFYWYRQILGQKVEFLVSFYNNEISEKSEIFDDQFSVERPDGSNFTLKIRSTKLEDSAMYFCASRSLSGHYTEAFFGQGTRLTVV.

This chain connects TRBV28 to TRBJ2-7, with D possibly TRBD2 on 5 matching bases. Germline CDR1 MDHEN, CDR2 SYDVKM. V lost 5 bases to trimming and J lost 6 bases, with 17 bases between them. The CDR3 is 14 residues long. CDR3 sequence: CASSTTERGGEQYF. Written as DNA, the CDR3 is TGTGCCAGCAGTACGACCGAACGGGGTGGCGAGCAGTACTTC.

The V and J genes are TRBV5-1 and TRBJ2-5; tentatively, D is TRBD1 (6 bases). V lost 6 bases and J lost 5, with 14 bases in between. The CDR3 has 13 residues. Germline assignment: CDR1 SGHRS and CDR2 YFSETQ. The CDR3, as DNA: TGCGCCAGCAAGGACAGCGGAGAGGAGACCCAGTACTTC. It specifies CASKDSGEETQYF.

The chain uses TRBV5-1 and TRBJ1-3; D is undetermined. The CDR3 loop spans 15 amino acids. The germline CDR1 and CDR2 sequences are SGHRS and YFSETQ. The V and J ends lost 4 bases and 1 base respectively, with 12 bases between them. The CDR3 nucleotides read TGCGCCAGCAGCGTGCCGGAGGGTTCTGGAAACACCATATATTTT. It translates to CASSVPEGSGNTIYF.

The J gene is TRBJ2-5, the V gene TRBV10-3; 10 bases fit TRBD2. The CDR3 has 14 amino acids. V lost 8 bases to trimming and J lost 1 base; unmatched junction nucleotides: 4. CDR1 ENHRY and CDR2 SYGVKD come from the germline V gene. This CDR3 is CAIASSGGQETQYF. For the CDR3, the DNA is TGTGCCATCGCCTCTAGCGGGGGCCAAGAGACCCAGTACTTC.

In DNA, the CDR3 is TGTGCCAGCAGCTGGGACACCCGTGATGGCTACACCTTC. Protein sequence: CASSWDTRDGYTF. The V gene is TRBV5-8, the J gene TRBJ1-2, with a possible D match to TRBD1 (6 bases). The CDR3 is 13 residues long. The germline V gene encodes CDR1 SGHTS and CDR2 YDEGEE. Trimming took 3 bases from V and 6 from J, leaving 12 bases between them.

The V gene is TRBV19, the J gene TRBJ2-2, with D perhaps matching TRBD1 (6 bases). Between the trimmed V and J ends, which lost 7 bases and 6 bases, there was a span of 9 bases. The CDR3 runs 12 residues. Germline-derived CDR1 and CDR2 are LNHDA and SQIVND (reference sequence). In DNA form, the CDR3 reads TGTGCCAGTACTCCAGGGGCCGGGGAGCTGTTTTTT. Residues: CASTPGAGELFF.

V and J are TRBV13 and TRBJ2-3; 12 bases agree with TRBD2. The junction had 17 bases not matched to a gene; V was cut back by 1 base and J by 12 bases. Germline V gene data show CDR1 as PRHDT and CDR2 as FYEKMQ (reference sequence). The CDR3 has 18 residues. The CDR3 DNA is TGTGCCAGCAGCTTAGAGTACAGGGCATCCCTAGCGGGAGGGCCCCAGTATTTT. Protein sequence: CASSLEYRASLAGGPQYF.

For the CDR3, the DNA is TGTGCCAGCAATGCGCGGGACAGCCTCCAAGAGACCCAGTACTTC. Translating it yields CASNARDSLQETQYF. V gene TRBV6-1 combines with J gene TRBJ2-5; a possible D gene is TRBD1 (7 bases). The germline CDR1 and CDR2 sequences are MNHNS and SASEGT. Trimming removed 7 bases at V and 1 base at J, with 16 bases between. This CDR3 region has 15 residues.

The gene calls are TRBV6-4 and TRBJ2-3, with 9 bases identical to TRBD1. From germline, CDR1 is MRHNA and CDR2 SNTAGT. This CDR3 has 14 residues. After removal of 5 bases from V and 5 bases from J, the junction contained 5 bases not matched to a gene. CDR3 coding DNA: TGTGCCAGCAGTCGGACAGGGGTGGAAGATACGCAGTATTTT. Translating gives CASSRTGVEDTQYF.

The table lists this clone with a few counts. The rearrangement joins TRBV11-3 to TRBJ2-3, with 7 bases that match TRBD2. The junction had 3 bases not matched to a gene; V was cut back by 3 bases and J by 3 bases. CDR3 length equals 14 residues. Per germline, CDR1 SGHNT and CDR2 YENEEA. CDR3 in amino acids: CASSLGGNTDTQYF. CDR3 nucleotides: TGTGCCAGCAGCTTGGGGGGGAATACAGATACGCAGTATTTT.

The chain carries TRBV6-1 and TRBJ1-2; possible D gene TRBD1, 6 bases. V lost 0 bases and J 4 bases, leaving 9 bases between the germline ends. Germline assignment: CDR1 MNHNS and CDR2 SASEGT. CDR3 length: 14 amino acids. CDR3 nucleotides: TGTGCCAGCAGTGAAGCGCCACAGGGCTATGGCTACACCTTC. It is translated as CASSEAPQGYGYTF.

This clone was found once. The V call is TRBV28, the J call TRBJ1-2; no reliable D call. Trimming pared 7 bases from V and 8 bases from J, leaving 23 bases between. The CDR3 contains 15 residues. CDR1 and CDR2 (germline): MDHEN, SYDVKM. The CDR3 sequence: CASINPPSLGEGYTF. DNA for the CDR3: TGTGCCAGCATCAACCCTCCGTCCCTCGGGGAGGGCTACACCTTC.

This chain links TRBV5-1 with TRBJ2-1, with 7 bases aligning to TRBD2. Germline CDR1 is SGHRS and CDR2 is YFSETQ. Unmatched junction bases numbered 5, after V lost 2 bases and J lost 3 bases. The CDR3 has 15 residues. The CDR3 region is CASSLSGALYNEQFF. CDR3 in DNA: TGCGCCAGCAGCTTAAGCGGGGCGCTCTACAATGAGCAGTTCTTC.

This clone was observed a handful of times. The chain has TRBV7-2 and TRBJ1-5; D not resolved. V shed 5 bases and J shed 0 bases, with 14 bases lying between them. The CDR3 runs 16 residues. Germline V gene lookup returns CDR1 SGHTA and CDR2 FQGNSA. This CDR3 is CASSPGANYSNQPQHF. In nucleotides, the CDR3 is TGTGCCAGCAGCCCTGGAGCAAACTATAGCAATCAGCCCCAGCATTTT.

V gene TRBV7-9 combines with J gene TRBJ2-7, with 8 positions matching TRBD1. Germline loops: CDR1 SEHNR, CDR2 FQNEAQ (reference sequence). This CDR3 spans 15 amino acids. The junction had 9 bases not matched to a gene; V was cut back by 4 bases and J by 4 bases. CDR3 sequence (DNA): TGTGCCAGCAGCTCATTTGGACAGGGACCATACGAGCAGTACTTC. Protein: CASSSFGQGPYEQYF.

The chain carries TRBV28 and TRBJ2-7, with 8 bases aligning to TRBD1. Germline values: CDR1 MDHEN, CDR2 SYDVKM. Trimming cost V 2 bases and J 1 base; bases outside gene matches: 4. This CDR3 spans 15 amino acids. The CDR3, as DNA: TGTGCCAGCAGTTTAACGAGGACAGGGTCCTACGAGCAGTACTTC. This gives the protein CASSLTRTGSYEQYF.

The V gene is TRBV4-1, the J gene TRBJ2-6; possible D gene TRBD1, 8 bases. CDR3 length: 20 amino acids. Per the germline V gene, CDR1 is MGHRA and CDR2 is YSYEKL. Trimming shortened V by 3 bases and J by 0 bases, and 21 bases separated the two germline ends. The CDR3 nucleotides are TGCGCCAGCAGCCATCAGGGAGGGGGGACAGGAGACTCTGGGGCCAACGTCCTGACTTTC. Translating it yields CASSHQGGGTGDSGANVLTF.